A single sample gave rise to the 5 T cell receptor beta chains below, sequenced in a study of blood T cells in healthy people across ages. Next came a second PCR, run for about 7 to 12 cycles, which used a sample-barcoded 5' primer along with a J-beta primer mix. One entry per CDR3 protein results from TCRdb running MiXCR on the 5' RACE reads. The data contain over 950,000 distinct CDR3 sequences, 35% to 45% of them singletons. Sequenced sample: blood. These receptors were taken from a man aged 18 to 29 in good health.

This clonotype has just a few counts. The V call is TRBV7-6, the J call TRBJ1-5; 9 bases line up with TRBD1. Trimming at V came to 1 base and at J to 7 bases, leaving 2 bases not matched to a gene. The V gene's germline CDR1 is SGHVS and CDR2 FNYEAQ. The CDR3 is made up of 14 amino acids. CDR3 sequence: CASSLGTGEQPQHF. CDR3 in DNA: TGTGCCAGCAGCTTAGGGACAGGGGAGCAGCCCCAGCATTTT.

The chain couples TRBV19 to TRBJ1-2; TRBD1 matches 8 bases. CDR3 size: 16 residues. CDR1 and CDR2 from the germline V gene are LNHDA and SQIVND (reference sequence). After removal of 0 bases from V and 6 bases from J, the junction contained 9 bases not matched to a gene. The CDR3 bases are TGTGCCAGTAGTATAGATCTATGGGGACAGGTTGATGGCTACACCTTC. This translates into CASSIDLWGQVDGYTF. Supplemented by reference TRBV19 and TRBJ1-2, the full variable domain reads DGGITQSPKYLFRKEGQNVTLSCEQNLNHDAMYWYRQDPGQGLRLIYYSQIVNDFQKGDIAEGYSVSREKKESFPLTVTSAQKNPTAFYLCASSIDLWGQVDGYTFGSGTRLTVV.

The chain couples TRBV6-6 to TRBJ1-2; D possibly corresponds to TRBD1 (6 bases). In germline, CDR1 is MNHNY, CDR2 SVGAGI (reference sequence). Trimming took 0 bases from V and 4 from J, leaving 12 bases between them. CDR3 length: 15 amino acids. The CDR3 DNA reads as TGTGCCAGCAGTTACTCGGGCAGGGGAGGCTATGGCTACACCTTC. It specifies CASSYSGRGGYGYTF.

This clonotype appeared a few times. This chain links TRBV10-3 with TRBJ1-1; D is unclear. V was cut by 0 bases and J by 0 bases, with 8 bases left in between. The V gene's germline CDR1 is ENHRY and CDR2 SYGVKD. This CDR3 contains 15 residues. CDR3: CAISESGDLNTEAFF. The CDR3 DNA is TGTGCCATCAGTGAGTCGGGCGACCTGAACACTGAAGCTTTCTTT.

J is TRBJ1-1 and V is TRBV7-9; weak D call: TRBD1 (6 bases). Germline V gives CDR1 SEHNR, CDR2 FQNEAQ (reference sequence). V gave up 4 bases and J gave up 5 bases, with 14 bases separating them. The CDR3 loop spans 14 amino acids. As DNA, the CDR3 is TGTGCCAGCAGCTGGGGGCCCCCGGGGACTGAAGCTTTCTTT. This translates into CASSWGPPGTEAFF.